This T cell receptor beta chain was documented in a study of human T cells and chemical hapten exposure. Study results and caveats: TCRs at a frequency above 1 in 1000 stayed unchanged with DPC sensitization. The immune response of these alopecia patients might not match healthy individuals'.

This clonotype was found many times. As yet, its antigen is unknown. This CDR3 spans 19 amino acids. Germline CDR1 is SNHLY and CDR2 is FYNNEI. Trimming at V came to 4 bases and at J to 0 bases, leaving 11 bases not matched to a gene. TCRdb re-called the RACE reads through MiXCR, storing one row per CDR3 protein. This sample has fewer than 70,000 distinct CDR3 sequences, with about 7% found just once. Regarding time point: pre-sensitization, week 0. Treatment here: therapeutic diphenylcyclopropenone sensitization with weekly scalp DPC. Those who donated were patients with alopecia, 18 to 70 years of age, and suitable for DPC. Total RNA came from unfractionated whole blood.

The source was whole blood, collected in connection with sensitization to the hapten diphenylcyclopropenone (DPC). The receptor comes from a woman younger than 45 with alopecia areata. Some clones in this sample may be carry-over from other donors' samples. The chain recombines TRBV2 with TRBJ2-6; TRBD1 matches at 8 bases. CDR3 sequence reads: CASSGLTGTGLSGANVLTF. The CDR3 DNA reads as TGTGCCAGCAGTGGCCTCACCGGGACAGGACTCTCTGGGGCCAACGTCCTGACTTTC.